A single TCR beta chain is shown here with its context. Measured with immunoSEQ multiplex PCR; TCRdb has only the in-frame clones, and not every one. The data hold hundreds of thousands of clones, with around 84% observed a single time. The data were obtained in a study of blood T cell repertoires in COVID-19. V lost 5 bases to trimming and J lost 1 base; unmatched junction nucleotides: 5. The CDR3 is 16 amino acids. CDR1 and CDR2 from the germline V gene are ENHRY and SYGVKD. V and J are TRBV10-3 and TRBJ2-1, with 10 bases fitting TRBD1. This TCR came from a woman between 50 and 59 years old who had recovered from COVID-19. Source material: PBMCs or T cells enriched from blood (not recorded which). Here the CDR3 DNA reads TGTGCCATCAGTTTCGGACAGGGGGGATCCTACAATGAGCAGTTCTTC. This sequence encodes CAISFGQGGSYNEQFF.